One sample yielded the 18 T cell receptor beta chains listed below, sequenced in a study of early stage breast cancer tumors. Here immunoSEQ multiplex PCR was the method, and the copy in TCRdb shows in-frame clones only, minus some. The table lists 5,800 or so clones, around three quarters of them singletons. The sample was normal breast tissue next to the tumor. The receptors here all came from a person aged 70 to 79 with breast cancer.

The chain combines TRBV9 with TRBJ2-1; 9 bases agree with TRBD2. V trimming: 0 bases; J trimming: 0 bases; junction bases outside the gene matches: 4. The CDR3 has 17 amino acids. Germline V gene data show CDR1 as SGDLS and CDR2 as YYNGEE. CDR3 nucleotide sequence: TGTGCCAGCAGCGTAGTCGATAGCGGGGGCTCCTACAATGAGCAGTTCTTC. Amino acid sequence: CASSVVDSGGSYNEQFF.

CDR3 sequence reads: CATIRGAAEAFF. CDR3 nucleotides: TGCGCCACTATTCGGGGGGCGGCTGAAGCTTTCTTT. This chain joins TRBV10-2 and TRBJ1-1, with a tentative D call TRBD1 (6 bases). The V end was cut by 10 bases, the J end by 6 bases, with 15 bases between. The length of the CDR3 is 12 residues. Germline assignment: CDR1 WSHSY and CDR2 SAAADI.

Comment on this clone: The sample carries other DNA sequences with the same CDR3. The chain carries TRBV5-4 and TRBJ1-2, with 8 bases matching TRBD1. The junction had 16 bases not matched to a gene; V was cut back by 0 bases and J by 6 bases. The CDR3 has 18 amino acids. Germline values: CDR1 SGHNT, CDR2 YYREEE (reference sequence). The CDR3 DNA follows: TGTGCCAGCAGCTTGGCCAGGTTGGGGGCAGGGGGCGGCGATGGCTACACCTTC. Translating it yields CASSLARLGAGGGDGYTF.

The CDR3 here is CASSPMDSLNTEAFF. Here the CDR3 DNA reads TGTGCCAGCAGCCCTATGGACAGCTTGAACACTGAAGCTTTCTTT. The chain links TRBV9 to TRBJ1-1, with D possibly being TRBD1 (6 bases). Trimming left V 4 bases short and J 0 bases short, with 13 bases between. The CDR3 contains 15 residues. Germline V lookup: CDR1 SGDLS, CDR2 YYNGEE.

The DNA for the CDR3 is TGTGCCAGCTCACCACTCTCCAGCGGGAGCCATGAGCAGTTCTTC. Translating gives CASSPLSSGSHEQFF. The rearrangement joins TRBV18 to TRBJ2-1; TRBD2 aligns across 8 bases. This CDR3 comprises 15 residues. V lost 1 base to trimming and J lost 8 bases; unmatched junction nucleotides: 7. The V gene's germline CDR1 is KGHSH and CDR2 LQKENI.

CDR3 sequence (DNA): TGCGCCAGCAGCCTAACGAGCCAAGAGACCCAGTACTTC. It translates to CASSLTSQETQYF. V and J are TRBV4-3 and TRBJ2-5; D not resolved. The CDR3 contains 13 residues. V lost 4 bases to trimming and J lost 1 base, with 7 bases between them. CDR1 and CDR2 (germline): LGHNA, YSLEER.

The chain uses TRBV28 and TRBJ2-3; 8 bases are a match to TRBD2. J lost 4 bases, V lost 8 bases, and 14 bases had no gene match. CDR1 MDHEN and CDR2 SYDVKM come from the germline V gene. The CDR3 extends over 16 amino acids. The CDR3 loop is CASPRSGSGGADTQYF. In nucleotides, the CDR3 is TGTGCCAGCCCCCGCAGCGGGAGCGGAGGCGCAGATACGCAGTATTTT.

In DNA, the CDR3 is TGTGCCAGCAGCCTAGAGCTAGCGGCAGATACGCAGTATTTT. Translating gives CASSLELAADTQYF. The genes are TRBV7-2 and TRBJ2-3; 7 nucleotides match TRBD2. V trimming: 5 bases; J trimming: 4 bases; junction bases outside the gene matches: 6. This CDR3 has 14 residues. CDR1 is SGHTA, CDR2 FQGNSA, per germline.

V and J are TRBV29-1 and TRBJ2-7, with TRBD1 identical over 7 bases. The CDR3 is 12 residues long. The germline gives CDR1 SQVTM, CDR2 ANQGSEA. The trim removed 4 bases at V and 5 bases at J, leaving 5 bases unmatched. In DNA, the CDR3 is TGCAGCGTTGCTAGGGGGCAGCACGAGCAGTACTTC. Protein product: CSVARGQHEQYF.

The V gene is TRBV19, the J gene TRBJ2-1; 8 bases agree with TRBD2. Germline assignment: CDR1 LNHDA and CDR2 SQIVND (reference sequence). V was clipped by 8 bases and J by 13 bases; unmatched bases: 10. The CDR3 covers 12 residues. As DNA, the CDR3 is TGTGCCAGTCGTACTACTAGCGGAGTCCAGTTCTTC. Protein sequence: CASRTTSGVQFF.

The table lists this clone with a few counts. As DNA, the CDR3 is TGTGCCATCAGTGTTACAGCGGTCTACGAGCAGTACTTC. Its translation: CAISVTAVYEQYF. V gene TRBV10-3 combines with J gene TRBJ2-7; D is perhaps TRBD2 (5 bases). This CDR3 contains 13 residues. Trimming removed 4 bases from V and 3 bases from J, with 10 bases in between. Germline CDR1 ENHRY, CDR2 SYGVKD.

V is TRBV7-2 and J is TRBJ1-5; 7 positions match TRBD1. In germline, CDR1 is SGHTA, CDR2 FQGNSA. The V segment lost 4 bases and the J segment 3 bases; nucleotides outside the gene matches: 12. This CDR3 has 17 residues. CDR3 in amino acids: CASSSGRQGRTNQPQHF. The CDR3 coding sequence is TGTGCCAGCAGCTCGGGAAGACAGGGAAGAACCAATCAGCCCCAGCATTTT.

CDR3 protein: CSISVGGAQYEQYF. The DNA of the CDR3 is TGCAGCATCTCGGTTGGGGGGGCGCAGTACGAGCAGTACTTC. This chain joins TRBV29-1 and TRBJ2-7; TRBD2 might be the D (7 bases). V lost 8 bases and J 4 bases, leaving 21 bases between the germline ends. This CDR3 has 14 residues. Germline CDR1 SQVTM, CDR2 ANQGSEA.

The chain joins TRBV30 to TRBJ1-6; no firm D call. This CDR3 comprises 15 residues. Trimming left V 1 base short and J 9 bases short, with 16 bases between. The germline V gene encodes CDR1 GTSNPN and CDR2 SVGIG (reference sequence). CDR3 region: CAWSALRGRVSPLHF. In DNA, the CDR3 is TGTGCCTGGAGTGCGTTAAGAGGGAGAGTTTCACCCCTCCACTTT.

This clone has more than one count but fewer than ten. The chain uses TRBV6-5 and TRBJ2-3, with 11 positions matching TRBD2. The CDR3 consists of 16 residues. V lost 2 bases to trimming and J lost 6 bases; unmatched junction nucleotides: 7. The germline V gene encodes CDR1 MNHEY and CDR2 SVGAGI. The CDR3 sequence is CASSYKLAGAFDTQYF. DNA of the CDR3: TGTGCCAGCAGTTACAAACTAGCGGGAGCTTTCGATACGCAGTATTTT.

This clone was picked up one time. The chain recombines TRBV5-8 with TRBJ2-1, with TRBD2 matching over 10 bases. There are 16 residues in the CDR3. Germline V CDR1 and CDR2: SGHTS, YDEGEE. V lost 4 bases and J lost 5; bases outside the gene matches: 9. Here the CDR3 DNA reads TGTGCCAGCAGCCCGCCTAGCGGGGGAACCCACAATGAGCAGTTCTTC. The encoded protein is CASSPPSGGTHNEQFF.

J is TRBJ1-2 and V is TRBV5-1, with D possibly TRBD1 on 6 matching bases. V lost 0 bases, J lost 4 bases, and 16 bases lay in between. The CDR3 contains 16 residues. Germline CDR1 SGHRS, CDR2 YFSETQ. This chain's CDR3 is CASSLGAGEGSYGYTF. The CDR3 region has the DNA TGCGCCAGCAGCTTGGGAGCAGGGGAGGGGAGCTATGGCTACACCTTC.

V and J are TRBV11-3 and TRBJ2-1; 11 bases line up with TRBD2. Looked up from germline, CDR1 is SGHNT and CDR2 is YENEEA. With V trimmed by 5 bases and J by 2 bases, 8 bases remained unmatched. The CDR3 contains 17 residues. CDR3 in DNA: TGTGCCAGCAGCATGGGACTAGCGGAAGGCCCCTACAATGAGCAGTTCTTC. It codes for CASSMGLAEGPYNEQFF.